By share of the sample, the clone carrying this T cell receptor beta chain is large. This entry comes from a study of tumor-infiltrating lymphocytes in oesophageal squamous cell carcinoma. CDR3 length equals 12 residues. Trimming removed 6 bases from V and 6 bases from J, with 11 bases in between. TCRdb re-analysed the PCR reads in MiXCR, keeping a single row per CDR3 protein. The repertoire holds some 16,000 distinct CDR3 sequences, with roughly 50% as singletons. The sequence came from a male donor with esophageal squamous cell carcinoma. Source material: esophageal tumor tissue. The chain is built from TRBV12-3 or TRBV12-4 and TRBJ1-1; D remains unclear. CDR3 sequence reads: CASSPKVSEAFF. CDR3 nucleotides: TGTGCCAGCAGCCCCAAGGTGTCTGAAGCTTTCTTT.